A single T cell receptor (beta chain) is shown here with its context. One end of the junction does not line up with germline, which may come from a read error. CDR1 SGHDT and CDR2 YYEEEE come from the germline V gene. The CDR3 runs 16 residues. This specimen belongs to a study of T cell repertoires in cytomegalovirus infection. One entry per CDR3 protein results from TCRdb running MiXCR on the reads. The table lists 300,000 to 400,000 distinct CDR3 sequences, 15% to 20% of them singletons. This chain joins TRBV5-6 and TRBJ2-1; perhaps TRBD2 as D (6 bases). The source of this sequence is a human donor in good health (CMV status not recorded). Some clones in this sample may be carry-over from other donors' samples. Source material: PBMCs. The CDR3 DNA reads as TGTGCCAGCAGCCTCGGAGGAGGGATGCTCTACAATGGGCAGTTCTTC. It translates to CASSLGGGMLYNGQFF.